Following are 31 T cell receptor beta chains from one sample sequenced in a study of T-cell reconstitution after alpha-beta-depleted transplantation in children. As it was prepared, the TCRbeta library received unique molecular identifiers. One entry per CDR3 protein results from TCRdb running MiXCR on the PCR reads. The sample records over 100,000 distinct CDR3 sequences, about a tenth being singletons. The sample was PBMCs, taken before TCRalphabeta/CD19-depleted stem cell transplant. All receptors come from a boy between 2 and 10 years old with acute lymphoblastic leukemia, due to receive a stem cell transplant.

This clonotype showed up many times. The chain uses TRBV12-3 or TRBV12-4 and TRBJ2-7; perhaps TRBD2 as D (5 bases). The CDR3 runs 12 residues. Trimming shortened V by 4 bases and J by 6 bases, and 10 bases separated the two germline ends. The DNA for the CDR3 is TGTGCCAGCAGTTCCCTCGGGGTCGAGCAGTACTTC. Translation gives CASSSLGVEQYF.

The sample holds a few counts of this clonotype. CDR3 in DNA: TGTGCCAGCAGTTTTTGGGCGGGGAGCACAGATACGCAGTATTTT. Protein product: CASSFWAGSTDTQYF. This rearrangement joins TRBV27 to TRBJ2-3; possibly TRBD2 for D (6 bases). Germline lookup yields CDR1 MNHEY and CDR2 SMNVEV (reference sequence). The V gene lost 3 bases and the J gene lost 0 bases, with 10 bases spanning the gap. The CDR3 covers 15 residues.

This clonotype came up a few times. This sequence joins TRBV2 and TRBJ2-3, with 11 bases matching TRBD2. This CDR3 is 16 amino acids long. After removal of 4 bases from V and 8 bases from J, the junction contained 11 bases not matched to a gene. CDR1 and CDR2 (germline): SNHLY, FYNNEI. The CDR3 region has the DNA TGTGCCAGCAGTGTTTTAGGGACTAGCGGCGGGGGTACGCAGTATTTT. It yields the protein CASSVLGTSGGGTQYF.

CDR3 sequence (DNA): TGCGCCAGCAGCCAAGATCTGCCAGGGAAAGAGACCCAGTACTTC. This codes for CASSQDLPGKETQYF. This chain uses TRBV4-1 with TRBJ2-5; D might be TRBD1 (5 bases). Trimming removed 0 bases from V and 3 bases from J, with 11 bases in between. The germline V gene encodes CDR1 MGHRA and CDR2 YSYEKL. CDR3 length equals 15 residues.

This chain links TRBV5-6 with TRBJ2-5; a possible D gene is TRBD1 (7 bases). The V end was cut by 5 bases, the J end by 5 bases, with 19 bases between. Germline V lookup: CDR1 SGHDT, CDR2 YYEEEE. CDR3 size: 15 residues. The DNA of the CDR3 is TGTGCCAGCAGTTATTCCGGGCAGGGGGGCGAGACCCAGTACTTC. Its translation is CASSYSGQGGETQYF.

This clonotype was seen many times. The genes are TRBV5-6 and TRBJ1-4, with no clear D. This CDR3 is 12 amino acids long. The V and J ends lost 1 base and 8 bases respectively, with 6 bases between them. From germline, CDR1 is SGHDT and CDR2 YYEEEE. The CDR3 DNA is TGTGCCAGCAGCTTGAGAAGGGAAAAACTGTTTTTT. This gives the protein CASSLRREKLFF. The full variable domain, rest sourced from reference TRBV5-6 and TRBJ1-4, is DAGVTQSPTHLIKTRGQQVTLRCSPKSGHDTVSWYQQALGQGPQFIFQYYEEEERQRGNFPDRFSGHQFPNYSSELNVNALLLGDSALYLCASSLRREKLFFGSGTQLSVL.

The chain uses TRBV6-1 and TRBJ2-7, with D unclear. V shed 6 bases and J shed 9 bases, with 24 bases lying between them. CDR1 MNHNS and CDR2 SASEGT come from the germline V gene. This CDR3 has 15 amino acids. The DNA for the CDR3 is TGTGCCAGCAGACCCACCCATACAAGTTCTTCTGGGCAGTACTTC. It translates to CASRPTHTSSSGQYF.

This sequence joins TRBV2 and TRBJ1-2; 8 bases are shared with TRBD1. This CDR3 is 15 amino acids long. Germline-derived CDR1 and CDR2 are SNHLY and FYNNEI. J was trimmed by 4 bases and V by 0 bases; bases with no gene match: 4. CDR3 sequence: CASSEAGDRIYGYTF. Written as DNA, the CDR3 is TGTGCCAGCAGTGAAGCCGGGGACAGGATCTATGGCTACACCTTC.

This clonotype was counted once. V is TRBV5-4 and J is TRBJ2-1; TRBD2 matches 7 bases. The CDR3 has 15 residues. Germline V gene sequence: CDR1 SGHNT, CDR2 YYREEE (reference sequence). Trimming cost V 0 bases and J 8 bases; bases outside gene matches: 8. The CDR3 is CASSLGGSHWDEQFF. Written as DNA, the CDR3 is TGTGCCAGCAGCTTGGGCGGGAGCCACTGGGATGAGCAGTTCTTC.

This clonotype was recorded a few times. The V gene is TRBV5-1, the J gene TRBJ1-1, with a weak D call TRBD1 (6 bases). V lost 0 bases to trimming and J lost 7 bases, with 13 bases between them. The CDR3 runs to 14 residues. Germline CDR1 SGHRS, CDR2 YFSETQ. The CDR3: CASSLEGGRYEAFF. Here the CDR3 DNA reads TGCGCCAGCAGCTTGGAAGGGGGGCGGTATGAAGCTTTCTTT.

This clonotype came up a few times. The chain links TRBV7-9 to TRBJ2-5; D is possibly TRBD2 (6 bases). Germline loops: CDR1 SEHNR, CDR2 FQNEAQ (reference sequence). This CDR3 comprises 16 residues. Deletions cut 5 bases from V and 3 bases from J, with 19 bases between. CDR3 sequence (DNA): TGTGCCAGCAGCCACACCCCCGGGCTAGCGAAAGAGACCCAGTACTTC. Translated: CASSHTPGLAKETQYF.

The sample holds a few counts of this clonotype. Written as DNA, the CDR3 is TGCGCCAGCAGCTTACAAGGGGGCTACACCTTC. Protein: CASSLQGGYTF. The V call is TRBV5-1, the J call TRBJ1-2; D ambiguous. V was trimmed by 2 bases and J by 8 bases, leaving 7 bases between them. The CDR3 loop spans 11 amino acids. The germline gives CDR1 SGHRS, CDR2 YFSETQ.

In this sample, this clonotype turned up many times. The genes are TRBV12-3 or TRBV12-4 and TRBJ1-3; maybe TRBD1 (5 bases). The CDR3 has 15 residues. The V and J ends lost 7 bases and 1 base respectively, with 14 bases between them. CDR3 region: CASTPNQGSGNTIYF. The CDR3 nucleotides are TGTGCCAGCACCCCGAACCAGGGATCTGGAAACACCATATATTTT.

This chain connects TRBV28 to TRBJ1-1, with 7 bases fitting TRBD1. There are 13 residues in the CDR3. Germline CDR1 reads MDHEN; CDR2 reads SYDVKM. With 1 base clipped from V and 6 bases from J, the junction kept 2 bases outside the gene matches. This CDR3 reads CASSLSTGSEAFF. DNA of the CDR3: TGTGCCAGCAGTTTATCGACAGGGTCTGAAGCTTTCTTT.

The CDR3 here is CASSSGPQEQFF. CDR3 coding DNA: TGTGCCAGCAGCTCCGGTCCCCAGGAGCAGTTCTTC. V gene TRBV7-9 combines with J gene TRBJ2-1, with D hard to call. Trimming took off 4 bases at V and 10 bases at J, with 11 bases between the two ends. The CDR3 is made up of 12 amino acids. Germline CDR1 and CDR2: SEHNR and FQNEAQ (reference sequence).

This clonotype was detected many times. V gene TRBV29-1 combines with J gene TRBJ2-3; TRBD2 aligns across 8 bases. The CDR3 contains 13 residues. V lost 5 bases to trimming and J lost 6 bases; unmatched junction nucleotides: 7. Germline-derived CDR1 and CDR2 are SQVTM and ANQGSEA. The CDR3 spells CSVRAGVGDTQYF. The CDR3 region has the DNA TGCAGCGTTCGAGCGGGAGTTGGGGATACGCAGTATTTT.

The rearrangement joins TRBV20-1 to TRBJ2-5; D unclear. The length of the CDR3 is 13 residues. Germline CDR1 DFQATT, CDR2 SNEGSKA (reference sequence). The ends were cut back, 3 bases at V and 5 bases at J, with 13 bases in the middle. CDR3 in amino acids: CSARGPGLETQYF. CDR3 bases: TGCAGTGCTAGGGGTCCGGGTCTTGAGACCCAGTACTTC.

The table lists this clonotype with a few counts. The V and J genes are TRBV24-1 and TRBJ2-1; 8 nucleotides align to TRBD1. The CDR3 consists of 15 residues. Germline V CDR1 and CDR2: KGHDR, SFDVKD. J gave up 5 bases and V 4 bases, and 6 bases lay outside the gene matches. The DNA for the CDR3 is TGTGCCACCAGTGAATCAGGGGGCAAGAACAATGAGCAGTTCTTC. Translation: CATSESGGKNNEQFF.

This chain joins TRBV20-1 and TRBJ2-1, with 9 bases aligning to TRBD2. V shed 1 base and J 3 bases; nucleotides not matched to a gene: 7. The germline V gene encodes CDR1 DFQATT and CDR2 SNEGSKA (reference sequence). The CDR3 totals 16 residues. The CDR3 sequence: CSARGRLAGYYNEQFF. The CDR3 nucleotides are TGCAGTGCTAGAGGTCGCCTAGCGGGATACTACAATGAGCAGTTCTTC.

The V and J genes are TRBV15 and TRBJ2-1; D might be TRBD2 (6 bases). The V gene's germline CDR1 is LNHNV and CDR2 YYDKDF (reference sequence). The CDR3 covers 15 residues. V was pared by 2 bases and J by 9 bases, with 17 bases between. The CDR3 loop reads CATSRLRAGTLEQFF. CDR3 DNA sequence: TGTGCCACCAGCAGACTCCGGGCCGGGACTCTTGAGCAGTTCTTC.

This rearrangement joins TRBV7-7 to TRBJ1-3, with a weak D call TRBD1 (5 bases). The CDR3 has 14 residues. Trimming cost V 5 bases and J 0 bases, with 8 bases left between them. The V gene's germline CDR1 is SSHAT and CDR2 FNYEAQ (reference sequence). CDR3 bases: TGTGCCAGCAGCCTGACAGTCTCTGGAAACACCATATATTTT. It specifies CASSLTVSGNTIYF.

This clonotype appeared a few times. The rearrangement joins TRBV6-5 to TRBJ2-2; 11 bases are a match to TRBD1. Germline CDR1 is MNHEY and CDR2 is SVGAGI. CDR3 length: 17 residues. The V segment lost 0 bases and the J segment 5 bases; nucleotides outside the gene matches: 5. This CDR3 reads CASSYSAGQGATGELFF. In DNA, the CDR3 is TGTGCCAGCAGTTACTCCGCAGGACAGGGGGCGACCGGGGAGCTGTTTTTT.

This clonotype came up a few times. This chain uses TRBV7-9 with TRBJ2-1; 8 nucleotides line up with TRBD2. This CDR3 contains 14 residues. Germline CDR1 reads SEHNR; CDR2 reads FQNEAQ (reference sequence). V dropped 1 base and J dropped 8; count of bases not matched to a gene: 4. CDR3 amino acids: CASSLGGRRDEQFF. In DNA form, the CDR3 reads TGTGCCAGCAGCTTAGGCGGGAGGAGGGATGAGCAGTTCTTC. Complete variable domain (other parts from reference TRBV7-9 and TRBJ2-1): DTGVSQNPRHKITKRGQNVTFRCDPISEHNRLYWYRQTLGQGPEFLTYFQNEAQLEKSRLLSDRFSAERPKGSFSTLEIQRTEQGDSAMYLCASSLGGRRDEQFFGPGTRLTVL.

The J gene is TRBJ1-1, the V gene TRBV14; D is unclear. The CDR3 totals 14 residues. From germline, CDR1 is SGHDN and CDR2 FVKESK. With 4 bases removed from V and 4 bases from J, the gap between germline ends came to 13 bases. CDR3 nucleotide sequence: TGTGCCAGCAGCCCGAGGGCGGTAGGCACTGAAGCTTTCTTT. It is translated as CASSPRAVGTEAFF.

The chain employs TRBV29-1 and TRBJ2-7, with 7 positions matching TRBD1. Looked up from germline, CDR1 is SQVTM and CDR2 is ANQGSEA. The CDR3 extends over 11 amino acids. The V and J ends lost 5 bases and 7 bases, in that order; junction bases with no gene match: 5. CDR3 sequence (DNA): TGCAGCGTTCTGACAGGGATTGAGCAGTACTTC. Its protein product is CSVLTGIEQYF.

CDR3: CARGAGIDNEQFF. The CDR3 DNA sequence: TGTGCCAGGGGCGCCGGGATCGACAATGAGCAGTTCTTC. J is TRBJ2-1 and V is TRBV5-6, with D possibly matching TRBD2 (5 bases). CDR1 is SGHDT and CDR2 is YYEEEE in the germline V gene. V was trimmed by 8 bases and J by 5 bases, leaving 14 bases between them. This CDR3 contains 13 residues. Based on the CDR3 plus reference TRBV5-6 and TRBJ2-1, the full variable domain is DAGVTQSPTHLIKTRGQQVTLRCSPKSGHDTVSWYQQALGQGPQFIFQYYEEEERQRGNFPDRFSGHQFPNYSSELNVNALLLGDSALYLCARGAGIDNEQFFGPGTRLTVL.

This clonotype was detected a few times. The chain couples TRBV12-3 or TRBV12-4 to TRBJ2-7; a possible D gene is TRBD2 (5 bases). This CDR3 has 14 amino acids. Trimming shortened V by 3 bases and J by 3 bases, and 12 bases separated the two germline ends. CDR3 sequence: CASSLIGDDYEQYF. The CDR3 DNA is TGTGCCAGCAGTTTGATCGGGGATGACTACGAGCAGTACTTC.

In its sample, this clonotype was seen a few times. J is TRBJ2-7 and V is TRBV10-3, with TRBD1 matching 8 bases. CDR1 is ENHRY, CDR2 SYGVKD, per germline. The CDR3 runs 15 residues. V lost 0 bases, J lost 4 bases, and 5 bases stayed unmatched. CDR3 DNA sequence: TGTGCCATCAGTGAGTCCGGGACAGGCATGTACGAGCAGTACTTC. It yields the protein CAISESGTGMYEQYF.

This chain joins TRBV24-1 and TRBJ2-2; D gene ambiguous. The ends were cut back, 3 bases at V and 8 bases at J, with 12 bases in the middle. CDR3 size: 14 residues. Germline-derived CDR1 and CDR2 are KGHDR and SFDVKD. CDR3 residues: CATSDADPPGELFF. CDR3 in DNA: TGTGCCACCAGTGATGCCGACCCCCCGGGGGAGCTGTTTTTT.

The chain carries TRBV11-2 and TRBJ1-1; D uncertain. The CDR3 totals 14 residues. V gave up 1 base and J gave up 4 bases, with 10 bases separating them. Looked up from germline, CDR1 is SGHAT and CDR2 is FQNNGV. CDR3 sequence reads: CASSLGWKGTEAFF. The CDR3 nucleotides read TGTGCCAGCAGCTTAGGCTGGAAGGGCACTGAAGCTTTCTTT.

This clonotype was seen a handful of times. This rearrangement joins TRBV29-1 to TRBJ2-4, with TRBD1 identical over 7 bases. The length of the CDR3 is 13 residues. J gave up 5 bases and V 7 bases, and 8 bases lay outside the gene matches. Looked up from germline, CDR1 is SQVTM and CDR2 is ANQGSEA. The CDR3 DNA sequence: TGCAGCGGCACGACAGGGATGGAAAACATTCAGTACTTC. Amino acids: CSGTTGMENIQYF.